Each of the 8 T cell receptor beta chains below was sequenced from the same sample in a study of T cell responses to AZD1222 COVID-19 vaccine. The repertoire was sequenced with immunoSEQ multiplex PCR; TCRdb's copy has only in-frame clones and lacks some. The profile shows over 150,000 clones, about nine tenths of them singletons. The input for sequencing was peripheral blood, taken on day 0 of AZD1222 vaccination. The receptor set was obtained from an adult in good health.

The V gene is TRBV30, the J gene TRBJ1-2; D not certain. Germline V CDR1 and CDR2: GTSNPN, SVGIG (reference sequence). The length of the CDR3 is 13 residues. The V end lost 0 bases, the J end lost 7 bases, and 12 bases lay between the germline ends. The CDR3 coding sequence is TGTGCCTGGAGTGTACAATTACGGAGTGGCTACACCTTC. This codes for CAWSVQLRSGYTF.

The chain has TRBV9 and TRBJ2-3; perhaps D is TRBD1 or TRBD2 (5 bases each). The CDR3 has 15 residues. V was trimmed by 1 base and J by 2 bases, leaving 11 bases between them. Germline lookup yields CDR1 SGDLS and CDR2 YYNGEE. CDR3 in amino acids: CASSVIRGNTDTQYF. The CDR3 DNA sequence: TGTGCCAGCAGCGTAATTCGGGGCAACACAGATACGCAGTATTTT.

J is TRBJ1-3 and V is TRBV9, with a weak D call TRBD1 (5 bases). CDR1 is SGDLS and CDR2 is YYNGEE in the germline V gene. This CDR3 has 15 amino acids. Trimming removed 0 bases at V and 0 bases at J, with 7 bases between. The CDR3 nucleotides are TGTGCCAGCAGCGTAGAAAGGGGCTCTGGAAACACCATATATTTT. Residues: CASSVERGSGNTIYF.

J is TRBJ2-4 and V is TRBV19, with 7 positions matching TRBD1. J gave up 1 base and V 4 bases, and 16 bases lay outside the gene matches. This CDR3 contains 19 residues. CDR1 is LNHDA, CDR2 SQIVND, per germline (reference sequence). The CDR3 region has the DNA TGTGCCAGTAGTACCCTAGGGGGAATGGACAGGAGGGCCAAAAACATTCAGTACTTC. Its protein is CASSTLGGMDRRAKNIQYF.

The count of this clone is one. V and J are TRBV6-1 and TRBJ2-1; 8 positions match TRBD2. V lost 3 bases and J lost 8; bases outside the gene matches: 9. The V gene's germline CDR1 is MNHNS and CDR2 SASEGT. The CDR3 spans 15 residues. The CDR3 is CASSEASGGSDEQFF. For the CDR3, the DNA is TGTGCCAGCAGTGAGGCAAGCGGGGGTTCTGATGAGCAGTTCTTC.

The V call is TRBV6-1, the J call TRBJ2-7; 12 positions match TRBD2. CDR1 is MNHNS and CDR2 is SASEGT in the germline V gene. With V trimmed by 2 bases and J by 3 bases, 5 bases remained unmatched. The CDR3 sequence is 16 residues long. CDR3 sequence reads: CASSESETSGSYEQYF. In DNA form, the CDR3 reads TGTGCCAGCAGTGAATCTGAGACTAGCGGGAGCTACGAGCAGTACTTC.

The rearrangement uses TRBV3-1 (or the pseudogene TRBV3-2) and TRBJ2-3, with 10 bases lining up with TRBD2. The CDR3 length is 16 residues. V lost 8 bases to trimming and J lost 6 bases; unmatched junction nucleotides: 14. The V gene's germline CDR1 is LGHDT and CDR2 YNNKEL (reference sequence). The CDR3 coding sequence is TGTGCCAGCGGGACAGGCCTAGCGGGAGTTGGGGATACGCAGTATTTT. Amino acids: CASGTGLAGVGDTQYF.

The chain carries TRBV5-6 and TRBJ1-2; D gene unclear. This CDR3 spans 12 amino acids. V lost 4 bases and J lost 4, with 8 bases in between. Germline-derived CDR1 and CDR2 are SGHDT and YYEEEE. The CDR3 loop reads CASSQWTYGYTF. In DNA form, the CDR3 reads TGTGCCAGCAGCCAATGGACCTATGGCTACACCTTC.